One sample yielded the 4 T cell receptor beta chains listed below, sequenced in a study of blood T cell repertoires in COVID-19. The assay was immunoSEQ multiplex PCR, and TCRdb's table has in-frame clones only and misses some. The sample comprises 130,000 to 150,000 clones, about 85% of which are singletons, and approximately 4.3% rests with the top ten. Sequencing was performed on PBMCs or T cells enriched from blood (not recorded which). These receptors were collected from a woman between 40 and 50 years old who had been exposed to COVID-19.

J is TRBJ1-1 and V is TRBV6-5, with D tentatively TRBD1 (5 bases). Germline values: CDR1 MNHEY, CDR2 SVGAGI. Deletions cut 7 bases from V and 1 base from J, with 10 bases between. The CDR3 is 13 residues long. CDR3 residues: CASTGHRNTEAFF. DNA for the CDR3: TGTGCCAGCACCGGACACCGGAACACTGAAGCTTTCTTT.

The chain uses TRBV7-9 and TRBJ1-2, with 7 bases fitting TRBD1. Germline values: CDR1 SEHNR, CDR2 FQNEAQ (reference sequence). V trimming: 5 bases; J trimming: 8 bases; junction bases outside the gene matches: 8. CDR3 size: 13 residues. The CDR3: CASSLDRVGGYTF. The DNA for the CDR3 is TGTGCCAGCAGCCTAGACAGGGTTGGAGGCTACACCTTC.

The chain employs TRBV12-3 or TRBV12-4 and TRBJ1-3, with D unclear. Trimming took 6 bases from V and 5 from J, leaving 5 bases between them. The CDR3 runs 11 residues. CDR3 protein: CASRLRNTIYF. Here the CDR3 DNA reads TGTGCCAGCAGGCTACGAAACACCATATATTTT.

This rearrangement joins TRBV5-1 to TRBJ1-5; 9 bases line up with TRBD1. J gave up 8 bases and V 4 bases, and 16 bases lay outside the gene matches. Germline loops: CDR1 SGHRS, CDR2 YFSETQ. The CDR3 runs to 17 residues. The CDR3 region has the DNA TGCGCCAGCAGCCTGGGACAGGGCTCATCGAAGGATGAGCCCCAGCATTTT. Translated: CASSLGQGSSKDEPQHF.